This TCR beta chain was sequenced in a study of blood T cell repertoires in COVID-19. The protocol was immunoSEQ multiplex PCR, while the TCRdb copy is restricted to in-frame clones and leaves out a portion. The table lists fewer than 300,000 clones, 83% of them singletons. The CDR3 is 15 residues long. V gave up 0 bases and J gave up 5 bases; unmatched junction bases: 3. Germline V gives CDR1 SGHRS, CDR2 YFSETQ. The specimen was peripheral blood. The TCR sequence derives from a woman in her forties or fifties who had recovered from COVID-19. The chain carries TRBV5-1 and TRBJ2-5, with 11 bases identical to TRBD2. The CDR3 DNA sequence: TGCGCCAGCAGCTTGGCCGGGACTAGCGGTGAGACCCAGTACTTC. Encoded protein: CASSLAGTSGETQYF.